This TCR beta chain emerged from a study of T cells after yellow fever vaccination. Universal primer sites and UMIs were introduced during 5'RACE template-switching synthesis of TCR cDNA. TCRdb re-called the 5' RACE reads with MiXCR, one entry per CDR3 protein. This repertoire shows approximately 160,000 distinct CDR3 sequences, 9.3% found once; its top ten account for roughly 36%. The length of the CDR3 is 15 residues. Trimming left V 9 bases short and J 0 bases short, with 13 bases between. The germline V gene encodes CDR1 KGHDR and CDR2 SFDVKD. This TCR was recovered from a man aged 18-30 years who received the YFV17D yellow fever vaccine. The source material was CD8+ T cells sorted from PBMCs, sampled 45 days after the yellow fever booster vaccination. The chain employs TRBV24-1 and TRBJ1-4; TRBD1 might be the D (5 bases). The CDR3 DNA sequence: TGTGCCACCCCCCCCCAGGGTTCAACTAATGAAAAACTGTTTTTT. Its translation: CATPPQGSTNEKLFF.